Listed below are T cell receptor beta chains from one sample, sequenced in a study of vaccination effects on CD4 cells after COVID-19. These TCRs' antigens remain unknown. Generated by immunoSEQ multiplex PCR, the TCRdb table keeps only in-frame clones and is missing some. Of approximately 15,000 clones in the sample, about 80% were seen once. The specimen was CD4+ T cells from PBMCs cultured with SARS-CoV-2 spike peptides, collected after COVID-19 vaccination. The source of these receptors is a human donor who had a prior SARS-CoV-2 infection. Both conserved end residues are part of each CDR3. Fields, in order: V gene, J gene, clone size, CDR3 protein. Some rows have no size entry. The others give once, few or many, or a class for an expanded clone.

V: TRBV4-2
J: TRBJ2-1
size: once
CDR3: CASSPKERESSYNEQFF

V: TRBV23-1
J: TRBJ2-7
size: -
CDR3: CASSQSIPGEISYEQYF

V: TRBV30
J: TRBJ1-1
size: -
CDR3: CAWSERHTEAFF

V: TRBV30
J: TRBJ2-3
size: -
CDR3: CAWSGLAGGWFTDTQYF

V: TRBV6-2/TRBV6-3
J: TRBJ2-1
size: -
CDR3: CASSSLYGNAYNEQFF

V: TRBV30
J: TRBJ1-1
size: -
CDR3: CAWIPGQGNTEAFF

V: TRBV6-6
J: TRBJ1-5
size: -
CDR3: CASSSQTTRDNQPQHF

V: TRBV7-2
J: TRBJ1-5
size: -
CDR3: CASSLWDTGKTQHF

V: TRBV28
J: TRBJ2-5
size: -
CDR3: CASSGGGGRESPQYF

V: TRBV19
J: TRBJ2-5
size: -
CDR3: CASSIAGRGPQETQYF

V: TRBV7-5
J: TRBJ1-5
size: -
CDR3: CARSLIRFYLFICNQPQHF

V: TRBV5-6
J: TRBJ2-3
size: -
CDR3: CASSRLQGSTDTQYF

V: TRBV10-3
J: TRBJ1-2
size: -
CDR3: CAISEQGPHFGYTF

V: TRBV28
J: TRBJ2-7
size: medium-sized
CDR3: CASSILPGQGTYEQYF

V: TRBV11-2
J: TRBJ2-5
size: -
CDR3: CASSPDRFLETQYF

V: TRBV10-3
J: TRBJ1-2
size: -
CDR3: CAISELRGGGLYGYTF

V: TRBV5-4
J: TRBJ2-5
size: -
CDR3: CASSFRSYQETQYF

V: TRBV7-9
J: TRBJ2-3
size: -
CDR3: CASNFGGWDTQYF

V: TRBV5-1
J: TRBJ2-7
size: -
CDR3: CASSLDLRNAYEQYF

V: TRBV4-3
J: TRBJ2-7
size: -
CDR3: CASSLRLERTYEQYF

V: TRBV19
J: TRBJ1-1
size: -
CDR3: CASSKKAGQARNTEAFF

V: TRBV29-1
J: TRBJ2-1
size: -
CDR3: CSVDSGRYNEQFF

V: TRBV11-2
J: TRBJ1-1
size: -
CDR3: CASSLGSQGMNTEAFF